A single sample gave rise to the 5 T cell receptor beta chains below, sequenced in a study of blood T cell repertoires in COVID-19. The method was immunoSEQ multiplex PCR; TCRdb's version includes in-frame clones alone and lacks a portion of them. The table has 200,000 to 250,000 clones, over 80% seen once. The sample taken for sequencing was PBMCs or T cells enriched from blood (not recorded which). All receptors derive from a man between 18 and 35 years old with acute COVID-19.

The chain is built from TRBV4-1 and TRBJ2-5, with TRBD1 matching 7 bases. Germline V lookup: CDR1 MGHRA, CDR2 YSYEKL. This CDR3 comprises 14 residues. Trimming took 4 bases from V and 2 from J; bases not matched to a gene: 4. CDR3 sequence (DNA): TGCGCCAGCAGCCCACAGGGGAGTCAAGAGACCCAGTACTTC. It yields the protein CASSPQGSQETQYF.

The chain combines TRBV6-5 with TRBJ2-3; TRBD2 matches at 7 bases. This CDR3 spans 14 amino acids. Germline V gives CDR1 MNHEY, CDR2 SVGAGI. Unmatched junction bases numbered 12, after V lost 11 bases and J lost 4 bases. The CDR3 region is CAGGGLAGPDTQYF. CDR3 DNA: TGTGCCGGGGGGGGGTTAGCGGGCCCAGATACGCAGTATTTT.

The chain employs TRBV4-2 and TRBJ2-7; 7 positions match TRBD2. Trimming took 0 bases from V and 5 from J; bases not matched to a gene: 4. The germline V gene encodes CDR1 LGHNA and CDR2 YNFKEQ. The CDR3 spans 14 residues. CDR3 bases: TGTGCCAGCAGCCAAGAGGGGGGGTATAACGAGCAGTACTTC. As protein: CASSQEGGYNEQYF.

This chain connects TRBV2 to TRBJ2-2, with D possibly TRBD2 on 5 matching bases. This CDR3 contains 14 residues. V lost 6 bases, J lost 3 bases, and 11 bases lay in between. The germline gives CDR1 SNHLY, CDR2 FYNNEI. CDR3 bases: TGTGCCAGCAGGTGGGAAGCGGACACCGGGGAGCTGTTTTTT. Protein product: CASRWEADTGELFF.

The chain has TRBV9 and TRBJ2-2; perhaps TRBD2 as D (6 bases). Germline loops: CDR1 SGDLS, CDR2 YYNGEE. V was pared by 5 bases and J by 4 bases, with 15 bases between. The CDR3 length is 15 residues. This CDR3 reads CASSSNFGGTGELFF. The DNA for the CDR3 is TGTGCCAGCAGTTCCAATTTCGGGGGCACCGGGGAGCTGTTTTTT.